Below, 20 T cell receptor beta chains from the same sample are listed, as sequenced in a study of blood T cell repertoires in COVID-19. Profiling relied on immunoSEQ multiplex PCR, and the TCRdb table lists in-frame clones only, not all of them. The table has about 35,000 clones, 83% seen once; the top ten hold about 3.3%. The sequenced sample consisted of peripheral blood. Receptor source: a man between 50 and 59 years old with acute or convalescent COVID-19.

The chain combines TRBV6-5 with TRBJ2-3; D is ambiguous. Germline-derived CDR1 and CDR2 are MNHEY and SVGAGI. The CDR3 is made up of 15 amino acids. The ends were cut back, 6 bases at V and 1 base at J, with 14 bases in the middle. The CDR3 nucleotides are TGTGCCAGCAGGATCAATTGGTTAGGCACAGATACGCAGTATTTT. It codes for CASRINWLGTDTQYF.

The table lists this clone with a count of one. The gene calls are TRBV5-6 and TRBJ2-7; 7 bases fit TRBD2. The V segment lost 3 bases and the J segment 3 bases; nucleotides outside the gene matches: 9. The CDR3 runs 15 residues. The V gene's germline CDR1 is SGHDT and CDR2 YYEEEE. CDR3 sequence (DNA): TGTGCCAGCAGCTACGGGACTATCAATCACTACGAGCAGTACTTC. Translated, it gives CASSYGTINHYEQYF. Full variable domain (remainder filled in from reference TRBV5-6 and TRBJ2-7): DAGVTQSPTHLIKTRGQQVTLRCSPKSGHDTVSWYQQALGQGPQFIFQYYEEEERQRGNFPDRFSGHQFPNYSSELNVNALLLGDSALYLCASSYGTINHYEQYFGPGTRLTVT.

V is TRBV10-3 and J is TRBJ2-3; 8 positions agree with TRBD1. V was pared by 2 bases and J by 2 bases, with 15 bases of the junction left unmatched. The CDR3 is 19 residues long. Germline CDR1 is ENHRY and CDR2 is SYGVKD. The CDR3, as DNA: TGTGCCATCAGTGAGCCAACAAGTACTGGACAGGGCTACACAGATACGCAGTATTTT. This codes for CAISEPTSTGQGYTDTQYF.

V gene TRBV2 combines with J gene TRBJ1-4, with 7 bases lining up with TRBD1. The CDR3 loop spans 13 amino acids. The trim removed 8 bases at V and 7 bases at J, leaving 7 bases unmatched. CDR1 is SNHLY, CDR2 FYNNEI, per germline. The CDR3 loop is CASGQQGFEKLFF. CDR3 DNA: TGTGCCAGCGGGCAACAGGGGTTTGAAAAACTGTTTTTT. The full variable domain, its missing parts supplied by reference TRBV2 and TRBJ1-4, is EPEVTQTPSHQVTQMGQEVILRCVPISNHLYFYWYRQILGQKVEFLVSFYNNEISEKSEIFDDQFSVERPDGSNFTLKIRSTKLEDSAMYFCASGQQGFEKLFFGSGTQLSVL.

The chain uses TRBV11-2 and TRBJ2-3; 10 positions agree with TRBD2. The junction had 18 bases not matched to a gene; V was cut back by 3 bases and J by 6 bases. The CDR3 runs to 19 residues. CDR1 and CDR2 from the germline V gene are SGHAT and FQNNGV. The CDR3 DNA sequence: TGTGCCAGCAGCTTTTCCCAAGCGGGAGGGCCAAAGGGAATCGATACGCAGTATTTT. Translating it yields CASSFSQAGGPKGIDTQYF.

The chain joins TRBV29-1 to TRBJ2-1; TRBD2 matches 11 bases. The J segment lost 2 bases and the V segment lost 3 bases, leaving 3 bases of the junction unmatched. CDR3 length: 15 residues. Germline loops: CDR1 SQVTM, CDR2 ANQGSEA. This CDR3 is CSVENSGRAYNEQFF. Here the CDR3 DNA reads TGCAGCGTTGAGAATAGCGGGAGGGCCTACAATGAGCAGTTCTTC.

This clone appeared once. This chain uses TRBV30 with TRBJ1-1, with 7 bases matching TRBD1. This CDR3 comprises 14 residues. Germline trimming cut 3 bases from V and 4 bases from J; bases unmatched to any gene: 8. Germline V gene lookup returns CDR1 GTSNPN and CDR2 SVGIG (reference sequence). The CDR3 DNA is TGTGCCTGGAGCAGAGGGGGCGGTAGCACTGAAGCTTTCTTT. It codes for CAWSRGGGSTEAFF.

The chain recombines TRBV5-1 with TRBJ2-1; D possibly corresponds to TRBD1 (6 bases). V was shortened by 3 bases and J by 5 bases, with 12 bases between the two germline ends. The CDR3 runs 14 residues. Germline V gives CDR1 SGHRS, CDR2 YFSETQ. As DNA, the CDR3 is TGCGCCAGCAGCTCGGGACAAAATAACAATGAGCAGTTCTTC. This codes for CASSSGQNNNEQFF.

The CDR3 here is CASSSPGTELNTEAFF. DNA of the CDR3: TGTGCCAGCAGCTCCCCGGGAACAGAGCTGAACACTGAAGCTTTCTTT. The chain carries TRBV7-9 and TRBJ1-1; the D is unclear. Trimming removed 4 bases from V and 0 bases from J, with 15 bases in between. Per germline, CDR1 SEHNR and CDR2 FQNEAQ (reference sequence). This CDR3 contains 16 residues.

The V call is TRBV27, the J call TRBJ2-1; 8 bases match TRBD2. V shed 3 bases and J 4 bases; nucleotides not matched to a gene: 2. This CDR3 comprises 14 residues. Germline V lookup: CDR1 MNHEY, CDR2 SMNVEV (reference sequence). The CDR3 loop is CASSFGGGYNEQFF. CDR3 coding DNA: TGTGCCAGCAGTTTCGGGGGGGGGTACAATGAGCAGTTCTTC.

V and J are TRBV19 and TRBJ1-2; possible D gene TRBD1, 5 bases. Trimming stripped 0 bases from V and 6 bases from J, with 14 bases between. The CDR3 length is 15 residues. The germline gives CDR1 LNHDA, CDR2 SQIVND (reference sequence). Here the CDR3 reads CASSIDLIGGDGYTF. The DNA of the CDR3 is TGTGCCAGTAGTATAGATCTTATCGGGGGAGATGGCTACACCTTC.

The V gene is TRBV6-1, the J gene TRBJ2-3; D not resolved. The CDR3 extends over 16 amino acids. The germline V gene has CDR1 MNHNS and CDR2 SASEGT. The V and J ends lost 3 bases and 2 bases respectively, with 15 bases between them. DNA of the CDR3: TGTGCCAGCAGTGAGACCCGGGTCCCCCTCACAGATACGCAGTATTTT. Its protein is CASSETRVPLTDTQYF.

The rearrangement links TRBV9 to TRBJ2-1; a possible D gene is TRBD2 (6 bases). V lost 6 bases to trimming and J lost 6 bases, with 19 bases between them. The CDR3 contains 15 residues. The germline gives CDR1 SGDLS, CDR2 YYNGEE. The CDR3 region has the DNA TGTGCCAGCACCGCATCCGGAGGGCCGGGCAATGAGCAGTTCTTC. The encoded protein is CASTASGGPGNEQFF.

The chain recombines TRBV6-1 with TRBJ1-5; 10 bases agree with TRBD1. The CDR3 has 15 residues. Germline lookup yields CDR1 MNHNS and CDR2 SASEGT. V shed 3 bases and J 6 bases; nucleotides not matched to a gene: 5. CDR3 amino acids: CASSEETGGTQPQHF. As DNA, the CDR3 is TGTGCCAGCAGTGAGGAGACAGGGGGCACTCAGCCCCAGCATTTT.

J is TRBJ2-5 and V is TRBV7-3; 7 positions match TRBD2. The ends lost 5 bases at V and 2 bases at J; junction bases unmatched: 2. This CDR3 is 13 amino acids long. Germline lookup yields CDR1 SGHTA and CDR2 FQGTGA. CDR3 sequence: CASSREVQETQYF. The CDR3, as DNA: TGTGCCAGCAGCCGGGAGGTACAAGAGACCCAGTACTTC.

The genes are TRBV2 and TRBJ2-7; 10 bases are a match to TRBD1. Germline CDR1 and CDR2: SNHLY and FYNNEI. V was pared by 6 bases and J by 4 bases, with 9 bases of the junction left unmatched. The CDR3 is 15 amino acids. CDR3 DNA sequence: TGTGCCAGCAGCCGACAGGGGGCGCCGGAATACGAGCAGTACTTC. It translates to CASSRQGAPEYEQYF. The full variable domain, rest sourced from reference TRBV2 and TRBJ2-7, is EPEVTQTPSHQVTQMGQEVILRCVPISNHLYFYWYRQILGQKVEFLVSFYNNEISEKSEIFDDQFSVERPDGSNFTLKIRSTKLEDSAMYFCASSRQGAPEYEQYFGPGTRLTVT.

The chain combines TRBV25-1 with TRBJ2-3, with a possible D match to TRBD1 (5 bases). Trimming left V 3 bases short and J 2 bases short, with 9 bases between. CDR3 size: 14 residues. CDR1 is MGHDK and CDR2 is SYGVNS in the germline V gene. The CDR3: CASSEQGITDTQYF. The CDR3 DNA follows: TGTGCCAGCAGTGAGCAGGGAATCACAGATACGCAGTATTTT.

V is TRBV2 and J is TRBJ1-4; D remains ambiguous. Germline CDR1 reads SNHLY; CDR2 reads FYNNEI. V lost 5 bases and J 7 bases, leaving 14 bases between the germline ends. The CDR3 extends over 14 amino acids. As DNA, the CDR3 is TGTGCCAGCAGTCCGGGAGTTCCAACTGAAAAACTGTTTTTT. Translation: CASSPGVPTEKLFF. Using reference TRBV2 and TRBJ1-4 for the parts outside the CDR3, the full variable domain is EPEVTQTPSHQVTQMGQEVILRCVPISNHLYFYWYRQILGQKVEFLVSFYNNEISEKSEIFDDQFSVERPDGSNFTLKIRSTKLEDSAMYFCASSPGVPTEKLFFGSGTQLSVL.

The rearrangement links TRBV29-1 to TRBJ2-7, with D perhaps TRBD1 (6 bases). The CDR3 runs 14 residues. V dropped 1 base and J dropped 4 bases, with 14 bases sitting between them. Germline V gives CDR1 SQVTM, CDR2 ANQGSEA. CDR3 bases: TGCAGCGTTGAAGTGCGCCAGGGGATGTACGAGCAGTACTTC. Protein: CSVEVRQGMYEQYF.

V and J are TRBV7-6 and TRBJ1-1; 7 nucleotides line up with TRBD1. The CDR3 loop spans 15 amino acids. V lost 0 bases and J lost 5; bases outside the gene matches: 6. CDR1 is SGHVS and CDR2 is FNYEAQ in the germline V gene. The CDR3 is CASSLAGGESTEAFF. The CDR3 region has the DNA TGTGCCAGCAGCTTAGCAGGGGGCGAAAGTACTGAAGCTTTCTTT.